This T cell receptor beta chain stems from a study of cytomegalovirus exposure and HLA in healthy donors (dated by TCRdb to 2016 to 2017). Turning to the overall study: An earlier analysis of approximately 550 of the donors reported about 290 Gb of sequence data and roughly 100 million unique TCR beta sequences from about 180 million T cells. Approximately 300 gigabases of sequencing data and 70 million to 95 million unique TCR sequences made up an early release that covered nearly 650 HLA-typed donors. Of the roughly 400 genotyped donors, around 81% fell in the genetic ancestry cluster associated with self-reported Caucasian donors. The study was designed to test whether signatures of past pathogen exposure could be identified by cataloging public T cell receptors. The study used immunosequencing to profile the T cell repertoires of 670 or so subjects and linked those repertoires to cytomegalovirus serostatus. A separate validation cohort of approximately 120 different subjects was used in addition to the roughly 720-subject first cohort. To predict cytomegalovirus infection status, the study brought together high-throughput TCR immunosequencing, statistical association of individual TCRs with disease status, and machine learning. A later analysis re-analyzed previously published TCR beta repertoires from roughly 690 donors and added high-resolution HLA genotyping to study TCR occurrence patterns. The later analysis used no new phenotypic data to find candidate immune exposures, relying instead on TCR beta sequences and their occurrence across donors. An earlier analysis of approximately 630 of the donors applied high-throughput TCR beta sequencing to assess whether each TCR beta V gene segment acted as functional or pseudogenic. Donor age, sex, ethnicity and CMV serostatus were compiled alongside the repertoire data. A later genetic analysis took genome-wide SNP genotypes for about 65% of the roughly 670 donors and used that subset as a discovery cohort. All discovery cohort repertoires had been generated on a single sequencing platform. Both class I and class II loci were covered by HLA typing, at four-digit resolution. The number of donors typed differed by locus, with about 620-630 for A, B, C, DRB1 and DQB1, 522 for DQA1, over 600 for DPA1, and over 400 for DPB1. Because of strong linkage in the cohort, four or five DR-DQ haplotypes were treated as single units for association and clustering. On average, about 200,000 unique TCR beta nucleotide sequences were sequenced per donor among about 400 genotyped donors of the cohort, with approximately 18% of those sequences being non-productive. What the authors observed across the whole study: In an earlier analysis of roughly 500 of the donors, most TCR beta V segments appeared in productive rearrangements about 87% or about 30% of the time, broadly matching IMGT annotations. Approximately 16 rarely observed V segments, including chromosome 9 orphons, were excluded from the earlier analysis of a few hundred of the donors because counts were too low. The authors suggested that the approach could potentially be generalized to other disease states and immunological phenotypes. According to a later analysis, TCR association rates differed among HLA loci, with DRB1 alleles showing the most associated TCRs and HLA-C alleles showing the fewest. Some IMGT-functional V segments, including TRBV6-2 and TRBV6-3, could not be distinguished by the 87-base-pair reads and were therefore excluded. Because HLA typing was missing for some donors at each locus, association tests included only the typed subset. Compared with the approximately 670-donor mean, donors in an Asian-associated ancestry cluster had fewer N-insertions in productive TCRs, according to a later genetic analysis. Linkage disequilibrium might explain the correlated functional status among segregating V segments, but an unknown experimental factor could not be ruled out. A later analysis found that most CMV-associated TCR beta chains appeared HLA-restricted, with HLA associations seemingly driven largely by CMV exposure. Only TCR beta chains were sequenced in this cohort, and the absence of alpha or paired-chain data limited detectable features. In a later analysis, several top co-occurrence clusters were reported to appear linked to parvovirus B19, influenza, CMV and Epstein-Barr virus. The sequencing pipeline was judged likely to have produced a cluster of highly shared sequence variants as a technical artifact. CMV serostatus was the only immune exposure information available for the cohort. A later genetic analysis associated a missense DCLRE1C variant with V-gene and J-gene trimming of TCR beta chains, and an independent cohort replicated the association. A further reported finding was that TCR beta sequences accurately predicted the HLA-A and HLA-B alleles for most subjects in the first cohort. In the study, 150 to 200 TCR beta chains were listed as associated with cytomegalovirus. In a later analysis, HLA-associated TCR beta chains showed more clonal expansion and lower generation probabilities than non-associated chains that were equally common. Most TCR sequences were observed very rarely across donors, whereas some public TCRs were present in many individuals. Three of the identified cytomegalovirus-associated TCR beta chains were confirmed in vitro to be specific for cytomegalovirus antigens. Specific HLA alleles were associated with roughly 16,000 TCR beta sequences at a false discovery rate of 0.05 in a later analysis. Assigning TCR associations to individual alleles was difficult when HLA alleles, especially DR and DQ, strongly co-occurred. Cytomegalovirus status was reported to be diagnosed by the classifier with high specificity and sensitivity in both the original and validation cohorts. The presence/absence analyses assumed that sequencing depth was roughly uniform across donors, and that assumption may not be true.

As to this clone: The specificity of this receptor is unknown. No base quality values were provided; no much bigger clone lies one nucleotide off.

In total, 630 or so healthy bone marrow donors made up the cohort. All cohort members were sampled while nominally healthy, although unrecorded immune exposures were likely present. The donor tested CMV seropositive, placing the donor among the approximately 290 seropositive members of the cohort. Each donor provided a peripheral blood sample, and peripheral blood mononuclear cells were used for TCR beta sequencing. Genomic DNA extraction from the blood cell samples was performed with the Qiagen DNeasy Blood Extraction Kit. V is cut back by 3 bases and J by 1 base, with 8 bases in the junction unmatched. The CDR3 runs 16 amino acids, cysteine and phenylalanine included. Just the 48-base CDR3 DNA is kept, in frame starting at base 1. Looking up the germline V gene yields CDR1 SNHLY and CDR2 FYNNEI. Library method: the immunoSEQ multiplex PCR assay. The multiplex PCR relied on a mix of 60 forward primers for TCR Vbeta segments and 13 reverse primers for TCR Jbeta segments. A multiplex PCR assay on genomic DNA amplified the CDR3 region of rearranged TCR beta genes. Amplified TCR beta libraries were sequenced as 87-base-pair reads on the Illumina HiSeq System. The authors processed their data as follows. A later analysis tallied 75 million to 95 million unique TCR beta chains across the 600 to 700 repertoires, and about 10 million of those chains were shared by two or more donors. Raw reads were error-corrected and collapsed into unique sequences with a nearest-neighbor algorithm that merged closely related sequences to remove PCR and sequencing errors. To assign V, D and J gene segments, CDR3 sequences were aligned to IMGT reference sequences. For a sequence to be retained, a match of at least six nucleotides to both a V gene segment and a J gene segment was required. Rearrangements were classified as productive when the CDR3 lacked stop codons and remained in frame with V and J, and all other rearrangements were classified as non-productive. CDR3 was defined according to IMGT convention as the region running from the second conserved V-encoded cysteine to the conserved J-encoded phenylalanine. In an earlier analysis of around 600 of the donors, sequences lacking an unambiguous match to a single V gene segment were excluded. In an earlier analysis of 587 of the donors, a V segment was called functional when productive rearrangements were above 56.7%, and segregating when the standard deviation between donors exceeded 5%. A statistical classification framework was built to diagnose cytomegalovirus status from the catalog of TCR beta chain sequences. V and J gene assignment, in a later analysis, came from comparing TCR nucleotide sequences with IMGT/GENE-DB human TR gene sequences. A later analysis assigned CDR3 sequences and most-parsimonious VDJ recombination scenarios with the TCRdist pipeline. A later analysis defined each TCR beta chain by its CDR3 amino acid sequence plus V-gene family, and excluded reads lacking a unique V-gene family. As a way to deal with suspected cross-contamination and a sequencing artifact, a later analysis dropped 450 to 600 nucleotide sequences that were highly shared and had low generation probability. In a later analysis, a clonal expansion index was calculated for each public chain from normalized within-repertoire ranks of inferred template counts. A later analysis computed generation probabilities with a VDJ recombination model fitted to out-of-frame rearrangements, and checked the results against IGoR. Hypergeometric tests were used in a later analysis to score TCR-TCR, TCR-HLA and TCR-CMV co-occurrence, with a repertoire-size bias correction applied to the TCR pairs. To estimate false discovery rates, a later analysis permuted the HLA or CMV assignments 20 times. In a later analysis, co-occurring TCRs were grouped using DBSCAN, and TCRdist sequence similarity was added for clustering within HLA-allele-positive subsets. Repertoires with fewer than 30,000 or more than 120,000 public chains, plus five repertoires with anomalous nucleotide sharing, were excluded from co-occurrence clustering. Held by TCRdb, this immuneACCESS table contains in-frame sequences only and omits some clones. Under half of the omission traces to an unresolved V gene where checked; the cause of the rest is unknown. V, J and clone size are taken as reported in that table, and D and trimming were inferred from the DNA itself. This sample is represented by around 150,000 clones; 82% of them were singletons. Of the sample, 5.5% to 6% falls within the top ten clones.

The sample was PBMCs. The chain is made from TRBV2 and TRBJ2-5; 7 central nucleotides agree with TRBD2. This receptor was obtained from a man younger than 45 in good health and CMV-seropositive. At the DNA level, the sequence is TGTGCCAGCAGTGAGAGGTGGGAGGGGCCCCAAGAGACCCAGTACTTC. The resulting protein is CASSERWEGPQETQYF.